These T cell receptor beta chains were read from a single sample in a study of early T cells in non-severe SARS-CoV-2 infection. TCRdb reanalysed the 5' RACE reads using MiXCR and keeps one entry per CDR3 protein. The table lists more than 65,000 distinct CDR3 sequences, roughly 15% of them singletons, with 1.4% in the top ten. Specimen: whole blood. These receptors were taken from an adult who was a healthcare worker with PCR-confirmed SARS-CoV-2 infection or an uninfected control (not recorded which). The CDR3 runs from the conserved cysteine through the conserved F or W. D genes are given only for firm matches. The size field is filled for only some rows; it gives once, few, many or a size class.

j_gene	d_gene	abundance	v_gene	CDR3aa	CDR3nt
TRBJ2-5	NA	few	TRBV20-1	CSAQPLGETQYF	TGCAGTGCCCAGCCCCTGGGGGAGACCCAGTACTTC
TRBJ1-1	NA	NA	TRBV7-2	CASTLAQGNPEAFF	TGTGCCAGCACCTTAGCCCAGGGGAATCCTGAAGCTTTCTTT
TRBJ2-6	NA	NA	TRBV5-1	CASSSPPGTSFSGANVLTF	TGCGCCAGCAGCTCGCCTCCCGGGACGTCCTTCTCTGGGGCCAACGTCCTGACTTTC
TRBJ1-4	NA	few	TRBV7-2	CASSLVGGKTNEKLFF	TGTGCCAGCAGCTTAGTGGGGGGAAAGACTAATGAAAAACTGTTTTTT
TRBJ2-7	NA	many	TRBV9	CASSVDMGVQYF	TGTGCCAGCAGCGTAGATATGGGGGTGCAGTACTTC
TRBJ2-7	NA	once	TRBV10-1	CASSHLGDGEQYF	TGCGCCAGCAGCCACTTAGGGGACGGCGAGCAGTACTTC
TRBJ2-5	NA	many	TRBV5-1	CASSADRSEETQYF	TGCGCCAGCAGCGCCGACAGGTCTGAAGAGACCCAGTACTTC
TRBJ1-1	NA	NA	TRBV29-1	CSVDLGREAFF	TGCAGCGTTGATCTGGGCAGAGAAGCTTTCTTT
TRBJ1-5	NA	many	TRBV11-2	CASSLGTRSNQPQHF	TGTGCCAGCAGCTTGGGCACCCGTAGCAATCAGCCCCAGCATTTT
TRBJ1-2	TRBD1	few	TRBV11-2	CASSLGRGQGNGYTF	TGTGCCAGCAGCCTGGGAAGGGGACAGGGGAATGGCTACACCTTC
TRBJ2-5	NA	NA	TRBV2	CASSPSTRFGTQYF	TGTGCCAGCAGTCCCTCTACCCGGTTTGGGACCCAGTACTTC
TRBJ2-3	TRBD2	many	TRBV6-5	CASSYSFPRLAGGRDTQYF	TGTGCCAGCAGTTACTCGTTTCCTAGACTAGCGGGGGGGCGTGATACGCAGTATTTT
TRBJ2-5	TRBD2	NA	TRBV6-1	CASSPSGGAKTQYF	TGTGCCAGCAGCCCTAGCGGGGGGGCGAAGACCCAGTACTTC
TRBJ1-1	NA	NA	TRBV7-2	CASGRDGLAFF	TGTGCCAGCGGGCGAGACGGGTTAGCTTTCTTT
TRBJ1-2	TRBD1	NA	TRBV19	CASKRRTGWSGYTF	TGTGCCAGTAAGAGAAGGACAGGGTGGTCTGGCTACACCTTC
TRBJ2-2	TRBD1	NA	TRBV20-1	CSARDKRQGDSGELFF	TGCAGTGCTAGAGACAAAAGACAGGGGGATAGCGGGGAGCTGTTTTTT
TRBJ2-1	TRBD2	NA	TRBV6-5	CASTEAGGSDEQFF	TGTGCCAGCACCGAGGCGGGGGGCAGTGATGAGCAGTTCTTC
TRBJ2-7	NA	many	TRBV21-1	CASSKLESYEQYF	TGTGCCAGCAGCAAACTAGAGAGCTACGAGCAGTACTTC
TRBJ2-7	TRBD2	many	TRBV13	CASSPWTSGVYEQYF	TGTGCCAGCAGCCCATGGACTAGCGGGGTCTACGAGCAGTACTTC
TRBJ2-1	TRBD2	few	TRBV4-1	CASSQAPRSGGANEQFF	TGCGCCAGCAGCCAAGCTCCCCGAAGCGGGGGGGCCAATGAGCAGTTCTTC
TRBJ2-3	NA	few	TRBV19	CASSIIGASTDTQYF	TGTGCCAGTAGTATCATTGGGGCTAGCACAGATACGCAGTATTTT
TRBJ2-3	NA	few	TRBV20-1	CSARTLTSPSTDTQYF	TGCAGTGCTCGAACCCTGACTAGTCCTAGCACAGATACGCAGTATTTT
TRBJ2-6	TRBD2	many	TRBV12-3/TRBV12-4	CASSLLAGDSGANVLTF	TGTGCCAGCAGCTTACTAGCGGGGGACTCTGGGGCCAACGTCCTGACTTTC
TRBJ2-3	TRBD2	few	TRBV11-2	CASSGIAKGLAGLRRTDTQYF	TGTGCCAGCAGCGGAATCGCAAAAGGACTAGCGGGGTTGAGGAGGACAGATACGCAGTATTTT
TRBJ2-5	TRBD2	few	TRBV12-3/TRBV12-4	CASSVGLAGDETQYF	TGTGCCAGCAGTGTCGGACTAGCGGGGGACGAGACCCAGTACTTC
TRBJ2-3	NA	NA	TRBV14	CASSQDPGAGDTQYF	TGTGCCAGCAGCCAAGACCCGGGGGCGGGAGATACGCAGTATTTT
TRBJ2-1	TRBD1	NA	TRBV12-3/TRBV12-4	CASSPPGQAFSYNEQFF	TGTGCCAGCAGTCCACCCGGACAGGCTTTCTCCTACAATGAGCAGTTCTTC
TRBJ1-1	NA	NA	TRBV5-1	CASSFSGGINTEAFF	TGCGCCAGCAGCTTCTCGGGGGGTATCAACACTGAAGCTTTCTTT
TRBJ2-5	TRBD2	few	TRBV7-3	CASSLTPGLAGDQYF	TGTGCCAGCAGCTTAACCCCCGGACTAGCGGGGGACCAGTACTTC
TRBJ2-1	NA	NA	TRBV20-1	CSARRAVEQFF	TGCAGTGCTAGACGTGCAGTTGAGCAGTTCTTC